Given below is one T cell receptor beta chain in context. The antigen remains unidentified. The PCR used 60 Vbeta and 13 Jbeta primers. Clones were read by immunoSEQ multiplex PCR, and TCRdb kept only the in-frame ones, dropping some. The table lists about 120,000 clones, with roughly 4% in the top ten. The data were taken from a study of cytomegalovirus exposure and HLA in healthy donors. The CDR3 extends over 14 amino acids. The germline CDR1 and CDR2 sequences are LGHNT and FRNRAP. The V and J ends lost 3 bases and 3 bases respectively, with 9 bases between them. At the time of sampling, donors were nominally healthy, though unrecorded immune exposures were likely. Study-wide results and limits: Overall, approximately 150 TCR beta chains were annotated as cytomegalovirus-associated. A later analysis appeared to link common viral pathogens to several of the most significant clusters.

The clonotype was recovered from a man between 18 and 29 years old in good health and CMV-seronegative. The rearrangement uses TRBV12-5 and TRBJ1-5; unclear D gene. Sequencing was performed on PBMCs. CDR3 amino acids: CASGFSGANQPQHF. The CDR3 region has the DNA TGTGCTAGTGGTTTCAGCGGCGCCAATCAGCCCCAGCATTTT.